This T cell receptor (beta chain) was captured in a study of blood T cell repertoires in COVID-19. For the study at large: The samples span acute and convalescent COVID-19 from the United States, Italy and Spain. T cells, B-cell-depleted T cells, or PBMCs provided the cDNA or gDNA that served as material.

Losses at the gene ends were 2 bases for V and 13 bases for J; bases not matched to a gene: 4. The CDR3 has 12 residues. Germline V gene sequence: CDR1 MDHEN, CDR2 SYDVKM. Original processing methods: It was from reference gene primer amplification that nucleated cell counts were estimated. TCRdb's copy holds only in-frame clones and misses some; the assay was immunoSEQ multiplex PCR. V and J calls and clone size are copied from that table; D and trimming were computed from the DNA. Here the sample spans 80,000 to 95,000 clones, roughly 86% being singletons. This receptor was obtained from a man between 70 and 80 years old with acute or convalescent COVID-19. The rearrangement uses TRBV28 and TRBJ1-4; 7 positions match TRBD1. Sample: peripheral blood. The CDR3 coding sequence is TGTGCCAGCAGTTTAGACAGGGTCGCACTGTTTTTT. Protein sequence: CASSLDRVALFF.